One and the same sample provided the 28 T cell receptor beta chains below, sequenced in a study of cytomegalovirus exposure and HLA in healthy donors. The PCR had 60 Vbeta and 13 Jbeta primers. Some clones are missing from TCRdb's copy, which holds only in-frame ones; the method was immunoSEQ multiplex PCR. The sample shows about 90,000 clones, roughly three quarters of them seen only once. Sequenced: PBMCs. The receptors were sampled from a man aged 25 to 45 in good health and CMV-seronegative.

This clone has a handful of counts. The V and J genes are TRBV7-2 and TRBJ2-1; 7 positions agree with TRBD1. The CDR3 spans 15 residues. The germline gives CDR1 SGHTA, CDR2 FQGNSA. V lost 3 bases and J lost 8; bases outside the gene matches: 10. The CDR3 DNA reads TGTGCCAGCAGCTTTTCCAGGGTAGGGGGCGATGAGCAGTTCTTC. Translation: CASSFSRVGGDEQFF.

The chain couples TRBV7-8 to TRBJ1-2; D is unresolved. The germline V gene has CDR1 SGHVS and CDR2 FQNEAQ. The CDR3 sequence is 14 residues long. Trimming cost V 1 base and J 4 bases, with 10 bases left between them. The CDR3 is CASSLERQSYGYTF. The CDR3 bases are TGTGCCAGCAGCTTAGAGCGGCAGAGCTATGGCTACACCTTC.

This clone was observed a handful of times. V gene TRBV7-2 combines with J gene TRBJ1-5; TRBD1 agrees at 7 bases. V was pared by 5 bases and J by 0 bases, with 4 bases of the junction left unmatched. Germline lookup yields CDR1 SGHTA and CDR2 FQGNSA. The CDR3 consists of 15 residues. In DNA, the CDR3 is TGTGCCAGCAGCCGGGACAGCCATAGCAATCAGCCCCAGCATTTT. Its protein product is CASSRDSHSNQPQHF.

The CDR3 sequence: CASSQGTNYGYTF. The DNA for the CDR3 is TGTGCCAGCTCACAGGGAACTAACTATGGCTACACCTTC. The chain uses TRBV27 and TRBJ1-2, with D maybe TRBD1 (6 bases). Deletions cut 8 bases from V and 0 bases from J, with 10 bases between. This CDR3 has 13 residues. Germline loops: CDR1 MNHEY, CDR2 SMNVEV (reference sequence).

This chain uses TRBV6-6 with TRBJ2-2; unclear D gene. The germline gives CDR1 MNHNY, CDR2 SVGAGI (reference sequence). V was cut by 4 bases and J by 8 bases, with 11 bases left in between. There are 13 residues in the CDR3. The CDR3 loop reads CASSSPLEGELFF. Here the CDR3 DNA reads TGTGCCAGCAGTTCTCCCCTAGAGGGGGAGCTGTTTTTT.

The V and J genes are TRBV5-4 and TRBJ1-4; D may be TRBD1 (6 bases). The ends were cut back, 1 base at V and 8 bases at J, with 12 bases in the middle. CDR3 length equals 14 residues. CDR1 is SGHNT and CDR2 is YYREEE in the germline V gene (reference sequence). CDR3 amino acids: CASSLTGIGEKLFF. As DNA, the CDR3 is TGTGCCAGCAGCTTGACAGGGATTGGGGAAAAACTGTTTTTT.

DNA of the CDR3: TGTGCCAGTAGTACCCCGGGACAGAGGGCTCATGGCTACACCTTC. It is translated as CASSTPGQRAHGYTF. V is TRBV19 and J is TRBJ1-2, with TRBD1 identical over 7 bases. The germline CDR1 and CDR2 sequences are LNHDA and SQIVND (reference sequence). The V and J ends lost 4 bases and 6 bases, in that order; junction bases with no gene match: 11. The CDR3 loop spans 15 amino acids.

V gene TRBV2 combines with J gene TRBJ1-2, with 7 bases lining up with TRBD1. The germline gives CDR1 SNHLY, CDR2 FYNNEI. This CDR3 spans 11 amino acids. After removal of 6 bases from V and 7 bases from J, the junction contained 2 bases not matched to a gene. The CDR3 sequence is CASRYRGGYTF. Here the CDR3 DNA reads TGTGCCAGCAGGTACAGGGGTGGCTACACCTTC.

The gene calls are TRBV5-6 and TRBJ1-6, with TRBD1 as a possible D gene (6 bases). The ends were cut back, 3 bases at V and 9 bases at J, with 16 bases in the middle. In germline, CDR1 is SGHDT, CDR2 YYEEEE. The length of the CDR3 is 15 residues. The CDR3 reads CASSSRGGSFSPLHF. The CDR3 bases are TGTGCCAGCAGCTCGCGAGGGGGTTCTTTTTCACCCCTCCACTTT. The complete variable domain, with remaining parts taken from reference TRBV5-6 and TRBJ1-6, reads DAGVTQSPTHLIKTRGQQVTLRCSPKSGHDTVSWYQQALGQGPQFIFQYYEEEERQRGNFPDRFSGHQFPNYSSELNVNALLLGDSALYLCASSSRGGSFSPLHFGNGTRLTVT.

This chain uses TRBV30 with TRBJ1-4, with D possibly matching TRBD1 (5 bases). The CDR3 has 13 amino acids. Germline lookup yields CDR1 GTSNPN and CDR2 SVGIG (reference sequence). V dropped 4 bases and J dropped 7 bases, with 13 bases sitting between them. In nucleotides, the CDR3 is TGTGCCTGGATGGGGGGTCGGGGTGAAAAACTGTTTTTT. Translated: CAWMGGRGEKLFF.

The genes are TRBV9 and TRBJ1-2, with 9 bases lining up with TRBD1. Germline V gives CDR1 SGDLS, CDR2 YYNGEE. This CDR3 has 15 residues. J lost 4 bases, V lost 4 bases, and 8 bases had no gene match. CDR3 protein: CASSSRTGESYGYTF. The CDR3, as DNA: TGTGCCAGCAGCTCTCGGACAGGGGAGAGCTATGGCTACACCTTC. Looking up the rest from reference TRBV9 and TRBJ1-2 gives the full variable domain: DSGVTQTPKHLITATGQRVTLRCSPRSGDLSVYWYQQSLDQGLQFLIQYYNGEERAKGNILERFSAQQFPDLHSELNLSSLELGDSALYFCASSSRTGESYGYTFGSGTRLTVV.

The rearrangement joins TRBV2 to TRBJ1-6; perhaps TRBD1 as D (5 bases). V lost 4 bases to trimming and J lost 4 bases, with 11 bases between them. The CDR3 totals 15 residues. Germline-derived CDR1 and CDR2 are SNHLY and FYNNEI. The CDR3 is CASSVGLAYNSPLHF. Written as DNA, the CDR3 is TGTGCCAGCAGTGTGGGACTAGCTTATAATTCACCCCTCCACTTT. The full variable domain, its missing parts supplied by reference TRBV2 and TRBJ1-6, is EPEVTQTPSHQVTQMGQEVILRCVPISNHLYFYWYRQILGQKVEFLVSFYNNEISEKSEIFDDQFSVERPDGSNFTLKIRSTKLEDSAMYFCASSVGLAYNSPLHFGNGTRLTVT.

This chain connects TRBV30 to TRBJ2-2; D gene ambiguous. Germline CDR1 GTSNPN, CDR2 SVGIG (reference sequence). The CDR3 covers 13 residues. Deletions cut 4 bases from V and 3 bases from J, with 9 bases between. The CDR3 DNA follows: TGTGCCTGGATCCCCGGGTACACCGGGGAGCTGTTTTTT. This encodes CAWIPGYTGELFF.

The V call is TRBV15, the J call TRBJ1-3, with unresolved D. This CDR3 is 15 amino acids long. Germline CDR1 and CDR2: LNHNV and YYDKDF (reference sequence). V was clipped by 5 bases and J by 1 base, with 12 bases between them. This CDR3 reads CATSLGGGSGNTIYF. CDR3 nucleotide sequence: TGTGCCACCAGCCTTGGCGGCGGATCTGGAAACACCATATATTTT.

This rearrangement joins TRBV28 to TRBJ1-2; possibly TRBD1 for D (5 bases). CDR3 length: 17 amino acids. The V end was cut by 10 bases, the J end by 2 bases, with 26 bases between. Germline V gene sequence: CDR1 MDHEN, CDR2 SYDVKM. This CDR3 reads CATTGAGKSEENYGYTF. For the CDR3, the DNA is TGTGCCACTACGGGAGCAGGGAAATCTGAAGAAAACTATGGCTACACCTTC.

This rearrangement joins TRBV28 to TRBJ2-1; a weak D match, TRBD2 (6 bases). The germline V and J ends were trimmed by 7 bases and 3 bases, with 16 bases remaining between them. Germline-derived CDR1 and CDR2 are MDHEN and SYDVKM. The CDR3 is made up of 15 amino acids. The CDR3 region has the DNA TGTGCCAGCACTTTGGACTGGGGAGGCTACAATGAGCAGTTCTTC. Residues: CASTLDWGGYNEQFF.

This clone was seen a few times. This chain uses TRBV18 with TRBJ2-3; D possibly corresponds to TRBD1 (6 bases). Germline V gene lookup returns CDR1 KGHSH and CDR2 LQKENI. The CDR3 is 15 residues long. The V and J ends lost 6 bases and 5 bases respectively, with 18 bases between them. The CDR3 loop reads CASSPTVQGVDTQYF. DNA of the CDR3: TGTGCCAGCTCCCCCACGGTACAGGGAGTAGATACGCAGTATTTT. Drawing the rest from reference TRBV18 and TRBJ2-3, the complete variable domain is NAGVMQNPRHLVRRRGQEARLRCSPMKGHSHVYWYRQLPEEGLKFMVYLQKENIIDESGMPKERFSAEFPKEGPSILRIQQVVRGDSAAYFCASSPTVQGVDTQYFGPGTRLTVL.

This clone was recorded once. The genes are TRBV5-1 and TRBJ1-6, with 7 bases aligning to TRBD1. CDR1 and CDR2 (germline): SGHRS, YFSETQ. J lost 0 bases, V lost 3 bases, and 3 bases had no gene match. The CDR3 contains 16 residues. In DNA, the CDR3 is TGCGCCAGCAGCTCGGGACAGCCCTCCTATAATTCACCCCTCCACTTT. This sequence encodes CASSSGQPSYNSPLHF.

The V gene is TRBV5-6, the J gene TRBJ1-3; D not certain. The CDR3 runs to 17 residues. The V end was cut by 0 bases, the J end by 3 bases, with 16 bases between. CDR1 and CDR2 from the germline V gene are SGHDT and YYEEEE. The CDR3 region has the DNA TGTGCCAGCAGCTTGGCAGCAGGTCTGGTGGATGGAAACACCATATATTTT. This encodes CASSLAAGLVDGNTIYF.

This chain connects TRBV29-1 to TRBJ1-1; a weak D match, TRBD1 (6 bases). This CDR3 contains 11 residues. Deletions cut 6 bases from V and 8 bases from J, with 13 bases between. Germline V lookup: CDR1 SQVTM, CDR2 ANQGSEA. The CDR3 sequence: CSVYRAEEAFF. The CDR3 region has the DNA TGCAGCGTGTACAGGGCGGAGGAAGCTTTCTTT.

This clone was detected only a few times. The DNA of the CDR3 is TGCAGCGTTGCACCCTTGGACAGGGGAGGCAATGAGCAGTTCTTC. This sequence encodes CSVAPLDRGGNEQFF. This chain connects TRBV29-1 to TRBJ2-1; TRBD1 matches at 9 bases. The CDR3 totals 15 residues. The V segment lost 4 bases and the J segment 6 bases; nucleotides outside the gene matches: 10. Per the germline V gene, CDR1 is SQVTM and CDR2 is ANQGSEA.

Points on this clone: The junction does not match germline at one end; this may be a read error. V is TRBV2 and J is TRBJ1-2; 8 bases match TRBD1. The V gene's germline CDR1 is SNHLY and CDR2 FYNNEI. The CDR3 is made up of 14 amino acids. The CDR3 loop reads CASSSPPGQVPPPF. Here the CDR3 DNA reads TGTGCCAGCAGTTCCCCTCCGGGACAGGTACCTCCCCCCTTC.

The rearrangement uses TRBV5-6 and TRBJ2-7, with TRBD1 matching over 11 bases. The CDR3 spans 14 residues. V gave up 2 bases and J gave up 3 bases; unmatched junction bases: 1. Looked up from germline, CDR1 is SGHDT and CDR2 is YYEEEE. The DNA of the CDR3 is TGTGCCAGCAGCTTCGGGACAGGGGGCTACGAGCAGTACTTC. It specifies CASSFGTGGYEQYF.

The CDR3 DNA is TGTGCCAGCTCACTGAAGGAGGGACCAGAGCAGTTCTTC. It specifies CASSLKEGPEQFF. The chain links TRBV18 to TRBJ2-1; possibly TRBD2 for D (6 bases). This CDR3 comprises 13 residues. Trimming removed 4 bases from V and 10 bases from J, with 14 bases in between. Germline CDR1 and CDR2: KGHSH and LQKENI.

The J gene is TRBJ2-7, the V gene TRBV5-1; TRBD1 is a possible D gene (6 bases). The CDR3 totals 12 residues. Trimming shortened V by 5 bases and J by 1 base, and 7 bases separated the two germline ends. Germline CDR1 is SGHRS and CDR2 is YFSETQ. For the CDR3, the DNA is TGCGCCAGCAGTACAGGGTCCTACGAGCAGTACTTC. This gives the protein CASSTGSYEQYF.

V is TRBV2 and J is TRBJ1-2, with a weak D call TRBD1 (6 bases). Germline CDR1 SNHLY, CDR2 FYNNEI. Deletions cut 6 bases from V and 6 bases from J, with 20 bases between. CDR3 size: 15 residues. CDR3 region: CASRDTGRMGDGYTF. In DNA, the CDR3 is TGTGCCAGCAGGGATACAGGGAGAATGGGGGATGGCTACACCTTC. The full variable domain, in which reference TRBV2 and TRBJ1-2 provide the parts outside the CDR3, is EPEVTQTPSHQVTQMGQEVILRCVPISNHLYFYWYRQILGQKVEFLVSFYNNEISEKSEIFDDQFSVERPDGSNFTLKIRSTKLEDSAMYFCASRDTGRMGDGYTFGSGTRLTVV.

The CDR3 is CASSFRGGWTEAFF. The CDR3, as DNA: TGTGCCAGCAGCTTTAGAGGGGGATGGACTGAAGCTTTCTTT. This chain joins TRBV28 and TRBJ1-1; maybe TRBD1 (6 bases). CDR3 length equals 14 residues. Trimming removed 6 bases at V and 5 bases at J, with 16 bases between. Germline loops: CDR1 MDHEN, CDR2 SYDVKM. The variable domain in full, with the rest retrieved from reference TRBV28 and TRBJ1-1, is DVKVTQSSRYLVKRTGEKVFLECVQDMDHENMFWYRQDPGLGLRLIYFSYDVKMKEKGDIPEGYSVSREKKERFSLILESASTNQTSMYLCASSFRGGWTEAFFGQGTRLTVV.

For the CDR3, the DNA is TGTGCCAGCAGCCAAGAAGGCTCAGGACTGTTTAATTCACCCCTCCACTTT. Translating it yields CASSQEGSGLFNSPLHF. The gene calls are TRBV14 and TRBJ1-6; D not resolved. This CDR3 has 17 residues. Germline V gives CDR1 SGHDN, CDR2 FVKESK. The V and J ends lost 0 bases and 6 bases respectively, with 15 bases between them. Complete variable domain (other parts from reference TRBV14 and TRBJ1-6): EAGVTQFPSHSVIEKGQTVTLRCDPISGHDNLYWYRRVMGKEIKFLLHFVKESKQDESGMPNNRFLAERTGGTYSTLKVQPAELEDSGVYFCASSQEGSGLFNSPLHFGNGTRLTVT.